Reported below is one T cell receptor beta chain. Its target is not known. With iRepertoire HTBI primers and Arm-PCR of CDR3 regions, TCR beta libraries were built. TCRdb passed the multiplex PCR reads through MiXCR, listing each CDR3 protein once. The table lists 400,000 to 500,000 distinct CDR3 sequences, around 21% of them singletons, with 7.8% in the top ten. Time point in this sample: persistent/refractory GD, antithyroid drugs over 5 years with positive TRAb. Making the TCR library involved RNA that had been extracted from PBMCs. The sample originates from a study of regulatory T cells in long-lasting Graves disease. Germline CDR1 reads SGHTA; CDR2 reads FQGNSA. The germline V and J ends were trimmed by 1 base and 0 bases, with 7 bases remaining between them. This CDR3 spans 14 amino acids. The study, taken as a whole, reports: Newly diagnosed disease favored TRBV20-1 and TRBJ2-1 over persistent disease. TCR diversity was lower in persistent Graves' patients than in newly diagnosed ones.

The TCR originated in a female donor with Graves disease. The sequencing here drew on peripheral blood mononuclear cells (PBMCs), taken when the disease was refractory, from a patient treated with antithyroid drugs. This chain joins TRBV7-2 and TRBJ2-7, with D uncertain. CDR3 bases: TGTGCCAGCAGCTTAGGGCGCGTCTCCTACGAGCAGTACTTC. Amino acids: CASSLGRVSYEQYF.